The 5 T cell receptor beta chains below come from one sample, sequenced in a study of T cell changes during pregnancy in multiple sclerosis. Only in-frame clones appear in the TCRdb table, and some are missing; sequencing was by immunoSEQ multiplex PCR. The sample lists 50,000 or so clones; about 91% were seen once. Sample: peripheral blood, taken after pregnancy. Receptors originate from a female donor in good health, enrolled as a control in a pregnancy study.

The CDR3 DNA sequence: TGCGCCAGCAGCTTGGGGAGGGATAAGAATGGCTACACCTTC. Residues: CASSLGRDKNGYTF. The J gene is TRBJ1-2, the V gene TRBV5-1, with D hard to call. From germline, CDR1 is SGHRS and CDR2 YFSETQ. V was trimmed by 0 bases and J by 6 bases, leaving 12 bases between them. This CDR3 contains 14 residues.

This clone was seen a few times. This sequence joins TRBV13 and TRBJ1-1; TRBD1 matches 7 bases. The CDR3 is made up of 12 amino acids. Germline assignment: CDR1 PRHDT and CDR2 FYEKMQ (reference sequence). The trim removed 4 bases at V and 10 bases at J, leaving 6 bases unmatched. CDR3 nucleotides: TGTGCCAGCAGCTATAAAAACAGGGGAGCTTTCTTT. Translating gives CASSYKNRGAFF.

This chain links TRBV19 with TRBJ2-7; D is perhaps TRBD1 (6 bases). The germline gives CDR1 LNHDA, CDR2 SQIVND (reference sequence). Deletions cut 0 bases from V and 2 bases from J, with 14 bases between. The CDR3 is 16 residues long. The CDR3 spells CASSIDHGTRTYEQYF. The DNA for the CDR3 is TGTGCCAGTAGTATAGATCACGGGACACGTACCTACGAGCAGTACTTC. Looking up the rest from reference TRBV19 and TRBJ2-7 gives the full variable domain: DGGITQSPKYLFRKEGQNVTLSCEQNLNHDAMYWYRQDPGQGLRLIYYSQIVNDFQKGDIAEGYSVSREKKESFPLTVTSAQKNPTAFYLCASSIDHGTRTYEQYFGPGTRLTVT.

The CDR3 DNA reads as TGTGCCAGCAGCTCCCAACGGCCACGGACAGCAACTAATGAAAAACTGTTTTTT. Protein: CASSSQRPRTATNEKLFF. This sequence joins TRBV7-8 and TRBJ1-4; the D gene is possibly TRBD1 (6 bases). Germline V CDR1 and CDR2: SGHVS, FQNEAQ. The CDR3 length is 18 residues. Deletions cut 4 bases from V and 0 bases from J, with 18 bases between.

The chain employs TRBV2 and TRBJ2-2; 7 positions agree with TRBD1. J gave up 1 base and V 2 bases, and 7 bases lay outside the gene matches. The CDR3 runs 17 residues. The germline CDR1 and CDR2 sequences are SNHLY and FYNNEI. The CDR3 DNA reads as TGTGCCAGCAGTGAATCCGGATGGACAGGGAACACCGGGGAGCTGTTTTTT. Translated: CASSESGWTGNTGELFF.